The source of this TCR beta chain is a study of blood T cell repertoires in COVID-19. Study-level background: Samples representing acute and convalescent COVID-19 were sourced from the United States, Italy and Spain. The analysed material was cDNA or gDNA that came from T cells, B-cell-depleted T cells, or PBMCs.

Germline-derived CDR1 and CDR2 are LGHDT and YNNKEL (reference sequence). CDR3 length: 21 amino acids. Trimming cost V 1 base and J 0 bases; bases outside gene matches: 11. The authors' processing: Cell counts per sample came from amplifying reference gene primers. This table comes from immunoSEQ multiplex PCR, and its TCRdb copy is limited to in-frame clones, with some not included. That table gives V, J and clone size, and the DNA gave D and trimming. Here the sample spans over 200,000 clones, roughly 91% being singletons. Ages ranged from about 18 to 89 years, with residence in more than 20 US areas.

The sequenced material came from PBMCs or T cells enriched from blood (not recorded which). V gene TRBV3-1 (or the pseudogene TRBV3-2) combines with J gene TRBJ2-3; TRBD2 agrees at 15 bases. The origin of this receptor is a woman aged 25 to 39 with acute COVID-19. The CDR3 loop is CASSQVTYGTSGGRSTDTQYF. CDR3 DNA sequence: TGTGCCAGCAGCCAAGTAACCTACGGGACTAGCGGGGGGCGTAGCACAGATACGCAGTATTTT.